These T cell receptor beta chains were read from a single sample in a study of blood T cell repertoires in COVID-19. Using immunoSEQ multiplex PCR, the repertoire was profiled, and TCRdb retains in-frame clones only, with some absent. This table holds about 140,000 clones, about 80% found once. Material for sequencing was peripheral blood. These receptors all stem from a human donor in a cohort sampled during active COVID-19. CDR3s include the opening cysteine and the closing phenylalanine or tryptophan. Fields, in order: clone size, D gene, J gene, V gene, CDR3 protein, CDR3 DNA. The D gene is left open where the match is weak. Clone size is not always given. Where it is, it says once, few, many or a class for expanded clones.

abundance: -; d_gene: TRBD2; j_gene: TRBJ2-3; v_gene: TRBV11-2; CDR3aa: CASSLGTSGGASTDTQYF; CDR3nt: TGTGCCAGCAGCTTAGGGACTAGCGGGGGGGCTAGCACAGATACGCAGTATTTT
abundance: -; d_gene: -; j_gene: TRBJ2-3; v_gene: TRBV5-1; CDR3aa: CASSSGLATDTQYF; CDR3nt: TGCGCCAGCAGCTCAGGCCTAGCGACGGATACGCAGTATTTT
abundance: -; d_gene: -; j_gene: TRBJ1-1; v_gene: TRBV5-6; CDR3aa: CASSSPRTGMNTEAFF; CDR3nt: TGTGCCAGCAGCTCCCCCCGCACAGGCATGAACACTGAAGCTTTCTTT
abundance: once; d_gene: TRBD1; j_gene: TRBJ2-3; v_gene: TRBV5-4; CDR3aa: CASSMGQGPSTDTQYF; CDR3nt: TGTGCCAGCAGCATGGGACAGGGACCTAGCACAGATACGCAGTATTTT
abundance: -; d_gene: TRBD2; j_gene: TRBJ2-4; v_gene: TRBV7-4; CDR3aa: CASSLGGATKNIQYF; CDR3nt: TGTGCCAGCAGCTTGGGAGGGGCGACCAAAAACATTCAGTACTTC
abundance: -; d_gene: TRBD1; j_gene: TRBJ1-1; v_gene: TRBV12-5; CDR3aa: CASGLGDRLNTEAFF; CDR3nt: TGTGCTAGTGGTTTGGGGGACAGGTTGAACACTGAAGCTTTCTTT
abundance: -; d_gene: -; j_gene: TRBJ2-7; v_gene: TRBV28; CDR3aa: CASSSARQERSYEQYF; CDR3nt: TGTGCCAGCAGTTCGGCCCGACAGGAACGCTCCTACGAGCAGTACTTC
abundance: few; d_gene: TRBD2; j_gene: TRBJ2-7; v_gene: TRBV5-4; CDR3aa: CASSPDFAGDLAYEQYF; CDR3nt: TGTGCCAGCAGCCCCGACTTTGCGGGGGACCTCGCCTACGAGCAGTACTTC
abundance: -; d_gene: TRBD1; j_gene: TRBJ1-6; v_gene: TRBV11-1; CDR3aa: CASSSDRVSSPLHF; CDR3nt: TGTGCCAGCAGCTCGGACAGGGTTAGTTCACCCCTCCACTTT
abundance: -; d_gene: -; j_gene: TRBJ2-3; v_gene: TRBV5-1; CDR3aa: CASSRGALPPGDTQYF; CDR3nt: TGCGCCAGCAGCCGCGGGGCTTTACCCCCGGGAGATACGCAGTATTTT
abundance: -; d_gene: -; j_gene: TRBJ2-5; v_gene: TRBV4-1; CDR3aa: CASSHPGLSETQYF; CDR3nt: TGCGCCAGCAGCCATCCCGGACTCTCAGAGACCCAGTACTTC
abundance: once; d_gene: TRBD1; j_gene: TRBJ1-5; v_gene: TRBV7-6; CDR3aa: CASSLGQINQPQHF; CDR3nt: TGTGCCAGCAGCTTGGGACAGATTAATCAGCCCCAGCATTTT
abundance: -; d_gene: TRBD2; j_gene: TRBJ2-7; v_gene: TRBV5-6; CDR3aa: CASFPAGGREQYF; CDR3nt: TGTGCCAGCTTCCCCGCGGGGGGAAGGGAGCAGTACTTC
abundance: -; d_gene: TRBD1; j_gene: TRBJ2-7; v_gene: TRBV11-2; CDR3aa: CASRSPRGLPYEQYF; CDR3nt: TGTGCCAGCAGAAGCCCCAGGGGGTTACCCTACGAGCAGTACTTC
abundance: -; d_gene: -; j_gene: TRBJ1-1; v_gene: TRBV6-1; CDR3aa: CASRDKNTEAFF; CDR3nt: TGTGCCAGCAGGGACAAGAACACTGAAGCTTTCTTT
abundance: -; d_gene: -; j_gene: TRBJ2-1; v_gene: TRBV12-5; CDR3aa: CASGFSGAGASSYNEQFF; CDR3nt: TGTGCTAGTGGTTTCTCCGGGGCGGGGGCTAGCTCCTACAATGAGCAGTTCTTC
abundance: -; d_gene: -; j_gene: TRBJ2-5; v_gene: TRBV7-4; CDR3aa: CASSLNRFQETQYF; CDR3nt: TGTGCCAGCAGCTTGAACAGATTCCAAGAGACCCAGTACTTC
abundance: -; d_gene: TRBD1; j_gene: TRBJ1-1; v_gene: TRBV7-9; CDR3aa: CASSPQTGMGNTEAFF; CDR3nt: TGTGCCAGCAGCCCCCAGACAGGGATGGGGAACACTGAAGCTTTCTTT
abundance: -; d_gene: -; j_gene: TRBJ1-5; v_gene: TRBV28; CDR3aa: CASSLPGLHQPQHF; CDR3nt: TGTGCCAGCAGTTTACCGGGTTTACATCAGCCCCAGCATTTT
abundance: once; d_gene: -; j_gene: TRBJ1-2; v_gene: TRBV7-3; CDR3aa: CASSPRAGTVYGYTF; CDR3nt: TGTGCCAGCAGCCCCCGGGCGGGGACGGTCTATGGCTACACCTTC
abundance: -; d_gene: TRBD2; j_gene: TRBJ2-2; v_gene: TRBV11-2; CDR3aa: CASSEAGAYTGELFF; CDR3nt: TGTGCCAGCAGCGAAGCGGGGGCGTACACCGGGGAGCTGTTTTTT
abundance: -; d_gene: -; j_gene: TRBJ1-5; v_gene: TRBV3-1/TRBV3-2; CDR3aa: CASSQASAWNQPQHF; CDR3nt: TGTGCCAGCAGCCAAGCAAGCGCTTGGAATCAGCCCCAGCATTTT
abundance: -; d_gene: -; j_gene: TRBJ2-7; v_gene: TRBV6-6; CDR3aa: CASSTQYEQYF; CDR3nt: TGTGCCAGCAGTACTCAATACGAGCAGTACTTC
abundance: -; d_gene: TRBD1; j_gene: TRBJ1-4; v_gene: TRBV6-5; CDR3aa: CASRRSGTGGEKLFF; CDR3nt: TGTGCCAGCAGGCGGAGCGGGACAGGGGGCGAAAAACTGTTTTTT
abundance: -; d_gene: TRBD1; j_gene: TRBJ2-7; v_gene: TRBV19; CDR3aa: CASSNAPGQTIYEQYF; CDR3nt: TGTGCCAGTAGTAACGCCCCGGGACAGACTATCTACGAGCAGTACTTC
abundance: -; d_gene: -; j_gene: TRBJ2-5; v_gene: TRBV7-3; CDR3aa: CASSLAGLETQYF; CDR3nt: TGTGCCAGCAGCTTAGCAGGGTTAGAGACCCAGTACTTC
abundance: once; d_gene: TRBD1; j_gene: TRBJ2-7; v_gene: TRBV20-1; CDR3aa: CSASVPREGAEEQYF; CDR3nt: TGCAGTGCTAGTGTTCCCAGAGAGGGGGCGGAGGAGCAGTACTTC
abundance: -; d_gene: -; j_gene: TRBJ1-1; v_gene: TRBV5-1; CDR3aa: CASSAEASEAFF; CDR3nt: TGCGCCAGCAGCGCCGAGGCAAGTGAAGCTTTCTTT
abundance: -; d_gene: -; j_gene: TRBJ1-3; v_gene: TRBV12-5; CDR3aa: CASGLHGGGSGNTIYF; CDR3nt: TGTGCTAGTGGTTTGCATGGCGGAGGCTCTGGAAACACCATATATTTT
abundance: few; d_gene: -; j_gene: TRBJ1-1; v_gene: TRBV2; CDR3aa: CASSDRARLNTEAFF; CDR3nt: TGTGCCAGCAGTGACAGGGCTCGACTTAACACTGAAGCTTTCTTT
abundance: -; d_gene: TRBD1; j_gene: TRBJ2-7; v_gene: TRBV6-1; CDR3aa: CASSEGLGQIYEQYF; CDR3nt: TGTGCCAGCAGTGAGGGGTTGGGACAGATATACGAGCAGTACTTC
abundance: -; d_gene: TRBD1; j_gene: TRBJ1-5; v_gene: TRBV7-6; CDR3aa: CASSPTGDGPQHF; CDR3nt: TGTGCCAGCAGCCCGACAGGGGATGGGCCCCAGCATTTT
abundance: -; d_gene: TRBD1; j_gene: TRBJ2-3; v_gene: TRBV19; CDR3aa: CASSAYTGQGGVTQYF; CDR3nt: TGTGCCAGTAGCGCATACACGGGACAGGGTGGGGTTACGCAGTATTTT
abundance: -; d_gene: -; j_gene: TRBJ2-2; v_gene: TRBV12-2; CDR3aa: CASRLSRDRGLTGELFF; CDR3nt: TGTGCAAGTCGCTTATCCCGGGACAGGGGGCTCACCGGGGAGCTGTTTTTT
abundance: -; d_gene: -; j_gene: TRBJ2-3; v_gene: TRBV24-1; CDR3aa: CATSDQALDTQYF; CDR3nt: TGTGCCACCAGTGATCAGGCCCTGGATACGCAGTATTTT
abundance: -; d_gene: TRBD1; j_gene: TRBJ1-5; v_gene: TRBV6-4; CDR3aa: CASSPTGAGQPQHF; CDR3nt: TGTGCCAGCAGTCCCACAGGGGCGGGTCAGCCCCAGCATTTT
abundance: -; d_gene: TRBD2; j_gene: TRBJ2-3; v_gene: TRBV5-1; CDR3aa: CASSTVGLAGGPNTDTQYF; CDR3nt: TGCGCCAGCAGCACTGTGGGACTAGCGGGGGGGCCCAACACAGATACGCAGTATTTT
abundance: -; d_gene: TRBD2; j_gene: TRBJ2-3; v_gene: TRBV7-9; CDR3aa: CASSLEGISGGVGDTQYF; CDR3nt: TGTGCCAGCAGCTTAGAGGGCATAAGCGGGGGGGTCGGAGATACGCAGTATTTT
abundance: -; d_gene: -; j_gene: TRBJ2-3; v_gene: TRBV6-5; CDR3aa: CASRKGDTQYF; CDR3nt: TGTGCCAGCAGAAAGGGGGATACGCAGTATTTT
abundance: -; d_gene: -; j_gene: TRBJ1-1; v_gene: TRBV20-1; CDR3aa: CSASPRGGRNTEAFF; CDR3nt: TGCAGTGCTAGTCCCCGCGGCGGGAGGAACACTGAAGCTTTCTTT
abundance: -; d_gene: -; j_gene: TRBJ2-7; v_gene: TRBV5-1; CDR3aa: CASSLVVDYEQYF; CDR3nt: TGCGCCAGCAGCTTGGTGGTAGACTACGAGCAGTACTTC
abundance: -; d_gene: -; j_gene: TRBJ1-1; v_gene: TRBV5-6; CDR3aa: CASTLLDSLNTEAFF; CDR3nt: TGTGCCAGCACCCTGTTGGACTCTTTGAACACTGAAGCTTTCTTT
abundance: -; d_gene: TRBD1; j_gene: TRBJ2-3; v_gene: TRBV5-1; CDR3aa: CASSTGQLPTDTQYF; CDR3nt: TGCGCCAGCAGCACGGGACAGCTCCCCACAGATACGCAGTATTTT
abundance: few; d_gene: TRBD1; j_gene: TRBJ2-7; v_gene: TRBV10-3; CDR3aa: CAISATDRNKDYEQYF; CDR3nt: TGTGCCATCAGTGCTACGGACAGGAATAAGGACTACGAGCAGTACTTC
abundance: -; d_gene: -; j_gene: TRBJ1-1; v_gene: TRBV9; CDR3aa: CASSQQRNTEAFF; CDR3nt: TGTGCCAGCAGCCAACAGAGGAACACTGAAGCTTTCTTT
abundance: once; d_gene: TRBD1; j_gene: TRBJ1-5; v_gene: TRBV19; CDR3aa: CASSIGPMTGFKPQHF; CDR3nt: TGTGCCAGTAGTATAGGCCCAATGACAGGGTTTAAACCCCAGCATTTT
abundance: -; d_gene: -; j_gene: TRBJ1-2; v_gene: TRBV6-6; CDR3aa: CASSQLGQSRTFYGYTF; CDR3nt: TGTGCCAGCAGTCAGCTAGGACAGTCTAGAACCTTCTATGGCTACACCTTC
abundance: -; d_gene: TRBD2; j_gene: TRBJ2-1; v_gene: TRBV18; CDR3aa: CASSPRAAGVVDEQFF; CDR3nt: TGTGCCAGCTCCCCCCGGGCAGCGGGGGTGGTTGATGAGCAGTTCTTC
abundance: -; d_gene: -; j_gene: TRBJ1-5; v_gene: TRBV5-1; CDR3aa: CAAKQEQGRNQPQHF; CDR3nt: TGCGCCGCCAAACAGGAACAAGGGCGCAATCAGCCCCAGCATTTT
abundance: -; d_gene: -; j_gene: TRBJ1-1; v_gene: TRBV6-5; CDR3aa: CASSYSALNTEAFF; CDR3nt: TGTGCCAGCAGTTACTCGGCTTTGAACACTGAAGCTTTCTTT
abundance: -; d_gene: TRBD2; j_gene: TRBJ2-7; v_gene: TRBV6-1; CDR3aa: CASSDLAGGPYEQYF; CDR3nt: TGTGCCAGCAGTGACCTAGCGGGGGGGCCCTACGAGCAGTACTTC
abundance: -; d_gene: TRBD2; j_gene: TRBJ2-2; v_gene: TRBV5-4; CDR3aa: CASSPRGTQNTGELFF; CDR3nt: TGTGCCAGCAGCCCGCGGGGGACCCAGAACACCGGGGAGCTGTTTTTT
abundance: -; d_gene: TRBD2; j_gene: TRBJ2-3; v_gene: TRBV19; CDR3aa: CASSIGAGGTDTQYF; CDR3nt: TGTGCCAGTAGTATTGGGGCGGGGGGCACAGATACGCAGTATTTT
abundance: once; d_gene: TRBD2; j_gene: TRBJ2-3; v_gene: TRBV5-1; CDR3aa: CASSWPTSGGSTDTQYF; CDR3nt: TGCGCCAGCAGCTGGCCGACTAGCGGGGGTAGCACAGATACGCAGTATTTT
abundance: -; d_gene: TRBD2; j_gene: TRBJ2-7; v_gene: TRBV5-4; CDR3aa: CASSRIGEGYEQYF; CDR3nt: TGTGCCAGCAGCCGAATCGGGGAGGGCTACGAGCAGTACTTC